The TCR beta chain described here comes from a study of T cell responses to AZD1222 COVID-19 vaccine. General study findings and limits: Every sample of the repertoires postdated the peak T cell response.

Produced via immunoSEQ multiplex PCR; TCRdb's table is partial and in-frame only. The sample has fewer than 70,000 clones, approximately 80% seen once. The CDR3 covers 13 residues. Germline values: CDR1 GTSNPN, CDR2 SVGIG (reference sequence). The sample holds one count of this clone. The antigen is not known. An end of the junction differs from the germline gene, which may be a read error. The input for sequencing was peripheral blood, taken 28 days after the second AZD1222 dose. The source of this sequence is an adult who received the AZD1222 COVID-19 vaccine. The chain has TRBV30 and TRBJ2-3; tentatively, D is TRBD1 (6 bases). The CDR3 loop is CAWSVWETGTQYF. CDR3 DNA: TGTGCCTGGAGTGTATGGGAGACAGGTACGCAGTATTTT.